The entry below describes one T cell receptor beta chain. Germline values: CDR1 MDHEN, CDR2 SYDVKM. This CDR3 has 15 residues. The V and J ends lost 4 bases and 3 bases respectively, with 13 bases between them. The repertoire was sequenced with immunoSEQ multiplex PCR; TCRdb's copy has only in-frame clones and lacks some. The sample carries around 340,000 clones, approximately 90% recorded once. The entry originates in a study of Ad26.COV2.S vaccination and SARS-CoV-2 variants. Documented treatment: roughly 18 received Ad26.COV2.S at low or high dose, single or two shots; several received placebo; per-sample allocation not given. Following the first vaccine or placebo injection, samples were taken on day 63.

This specimen was peripheral blood, taken in a trial of Ad26.COV2.S vaccine versus placebo. The gene calls are TRBV28 and TRBJ2-1, with a tentative D call TRBD2 (5 bases). The receptor comes from a person aged 18-65 years who received the Ad26.COV2.S COVID-19 vaccine or a placebo. The DNA for the CDR3 is TGTGCCAGCAGTTCAGCAGGACTCAGCTACAATGAGCAGTTCTTC. Translated: CASSSAGLSYNEQFF.